What follows are 4 T cell receptor beta chains derived from one specimen sequenced in a study of response to subunit inactivated influenza vaccine. One entry per CDR3 protein, called by TCRdb with MiXCR from the RT-PCR reads. Of about half a million distinct CDR3 sequences in the sample, roughly 25% are singletons; the top ten hold approximately 1.9%. Specimen: CD4+ T cells sorted from PBMCs, collected approximately 5 days after vaccination. The receptors were gathered from a man in his fifties or sixties who received an inactivated influenza vaccine.

In regard to this clonotype: A much bigger clone sits one base away, suggesting this may be a read error. J is TRBJ1-5 and V is TRBV6-5; maybe TRBD1 (5 bases). Germline V gene sequence: CDR1 MNHEY, CDR2 SVGAGI. CDR3 length: 15 amino acids. In DNA, the CDR3 is TGTGCCAGCAGTTACTCGATGTCAGGGTATCAGTCCCAGCATTTT. This encodes CASSYSMSGYQSQHF.

The J gene is TRBJ1-5, the V gene TRBV10-3, with unresolved D. Deletions cut 6 bases from V and 5 bases from J, with 11 bases between. Looked up from germline, CDR1 is ENHRY and CDR2 is SYGVKD. The CDR3 length is 13 residues. The CDR3 loop reads CAIRSNEYQPQHF. The DNA for the CDR3 is TGTGCCATCAGGTCCAACGAGTATCAGCCCCAGCATTTT.

V usage is TRBV19 and J usage is TRBJ2-2; TRBD1 might be the D (5 bases). This CDR3 spans 17 amino acids. V was shortened by 2 bases and J by 4 bases, with 17 bases between the two germline ends. CDR1 LNHDA and CDR2 SQIVND come from the germline V gene (reference sequence). CDR3 DNA sequence: TGTGCCAGTAGTATAATCCCAGGGATCATCGGCACCGGGGAGCTGTTTTTT. It translates to CASSIIPGIIGTGELFF.

This clonotype was detected a few times. The chain employs TRBV15 and TRBJ2-4, with a weak D call TRBD2 (5 bases). Trimming removed 0 bases at V and 6 bases at J, with 15 bases between. This CDR3 has 16 amino acids. CDR1 and CDR2 (germline): LNHNV, YYDKDF (reference sequence). The CDR3 reads CATSRDSTLRGNIQYF. For the CDR3, the DNA is TGTGCCACCAGCAGAGATTCTACTCTCCGGGGAAACATTCAGTACTTC.